These 5 T cell receptor beta chains came from one sample sequenced in a study of T cells after yellow fever vaccination. TCRdb used MiXCR to reprocess the 5' RACE reads, holding one entry per CDR3 protein. In the table there are hundreds of thousands of distinct CDR3 sequences, about an eighth of which are singletons. Here the sequenced sample was CD4+ T cells sorted from PBMCs, taken 15 days after the yellow fever booster vaccination. The receptors originated from a man aged 18 to 30 who received the YFV17D yellow fever vaccine.

V and J are TRBV4-2 and TRBJ1-1; 7 bases fit TRBD1. The CDR3 is made up of 15 amino acids. From germline, CDR1 is LGHNA and CDR2 YNFKEQ. V trimming: 0 bases; J trimming: 1 base; junction bases outside the gene matches: 2. This CDR3 is CASSQDRQGNTEAFF. In DNA form, the CDR3 reads TGTGCCAGCAGCCAAGATAGACAGGGGAACACTGAAGCTTTCTTT.

This clonotype was seen at least ten times. The CDR3 loop is CASSQGRDSPYEQYF. The CDR3, as DNA: TGCGCCAGCAGCCAAGGAAGGGACAGCCCCTACGAGCAGTACTTC. The chain uses TRBV4-3 and TRBJ2-7; 7 bases agree with TRBD1. Germline V CDR1 and CDR2: LGHNA, YSLEER. The CDR3 sequence is 15 residues long. The junction had 5 bases not matched to a gene; V was cut back by 1 base and J by 2 bases.

The J gene is TRBJ1-6, the V gene TRBV6-5, with TRBD1 matching over 8 bases. The CDR3 runs to 16 residues. The germline gives CDR1 MNHEY, CDR2 SVGAGI. V trimming: 1 base; J trimming: 8 bases; junction bases outside the gene matches: 7. The CDR3 region is CASSYYYGQGDSPLHF. The CDR3 DNA sequence: TGTGCCAGCAGTTACTACTACGGACAGGGAGATTCACCCCTCCACTTT.

V is TRBV9 and J is TRBJ2-2; D may be TRBD1 (5 bases). Deletions cut 4 bases from V and 1 base from J, with 11 bases between. The CDR3 has 15 amino acids. Germline values: CDR1 SGDLS, CDR2 YYNGEE. The CDR3 region has the DNA TGTGCCAGCAGCCGACTCCAGGGGAACACCGGGGAGCTGTTTTTT. It codes for CASSRLQGNTGELFF.

The chain links TRBV9 to TRBJ2-7, with TRBD2 as a possible D gene (5 bases). Per germline, CDR1 SGDLS and CDR2 YYNGEE. The CDR3 is 15 amino acids. Between the trimmed V and J ends, which lost 0 bases and 5 bases, there was a span of 15 bases. DNA for the CDR3: TGTGCCAGCAGCGTAGCTGCGACGCGTAGCGACGAGCAGTACTTC. It translates to CASSVAATRSDEQYF.